Sequencing of this TCR beta chain was carried out in a study of type 1 regulatory T cells. Study at large: T-allo10 is a Tr1-enriched, alloantigen-specific CD4 T cell product made in vitro.

TCRdb independently ran MiXCR on the reads; one entry per CDR3 protein. Of approximately 23,000 distinct CDR3 sequences listed, about two thirds are singletons. The J segment lost 1 base and the V segment lost 3 bases, leaving 6 bases of the junction unmatched. Germline lookup yields CDR1 SGHDN and CDR2 FVKESK. This CDR3 region has 16 residues. Regarding this clonotype: Its target is not known.

Graft donor-derived T-allo10 cells were described as host-alloantigen-specific, anergic, and alloantigen-specifically suppressive. Sample: cultured T cells, either the whole culture or a sorted T cell fraction (not recorded which). Subset indicated: Tr1-enriched cell product generated in vitro against host alloantigens. The sequence was collected from a human donor in good health. The chain is built from TRBV14 and TRBJ2-1; 7 nucleotides line up with TRBD2. CDR3 DNA: TGTGCCAGCAGCCAGGCTAGCGGATTATCCTACAATGAGCAGTTCTTC. This sequence encodes CASSQASGLSYNEQFF.